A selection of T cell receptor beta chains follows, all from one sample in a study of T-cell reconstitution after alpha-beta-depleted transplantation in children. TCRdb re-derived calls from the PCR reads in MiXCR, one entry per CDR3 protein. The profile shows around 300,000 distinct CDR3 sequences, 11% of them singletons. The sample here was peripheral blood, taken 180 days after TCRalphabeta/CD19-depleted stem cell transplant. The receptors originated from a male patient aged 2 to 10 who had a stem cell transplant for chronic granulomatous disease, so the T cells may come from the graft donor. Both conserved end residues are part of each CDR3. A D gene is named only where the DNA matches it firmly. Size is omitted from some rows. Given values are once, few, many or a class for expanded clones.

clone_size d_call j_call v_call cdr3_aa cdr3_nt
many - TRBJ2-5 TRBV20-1 CSATALLRDWETQYF TGCAGTGCTACAGCTCTTCTGCGGGATTGGGAGACCCAGTACTTC
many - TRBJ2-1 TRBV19 CASSIRTLVGGNEQFF TGTGCCAGTAGTATTCGGACATTGGTAGGGGGGAATGAGCAGTTCTTC
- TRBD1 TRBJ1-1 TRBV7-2 CASSFETGISNTEAFF TGTGCCAGCAGCTTTGAGACAGGGATATCCAACACTGAAGCTTTCTTT
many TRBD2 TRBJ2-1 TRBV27 CASGSSSGSHNEQFF TGTGCCAGCGGATCGTCTAGCGGGAGTCACAATGAGCAGTTCTTC
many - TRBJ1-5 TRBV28 CASYRGYSNQPQHF TGTGCCAGCTATAGAGGTTATAGCAATCAGCCCCAGCATTTT
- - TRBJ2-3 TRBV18 CASSRYPDTQYF TGTGCCAGCTCACGGTATCCAGATACGCAGTATTTT
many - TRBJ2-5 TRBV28 CASSFVDHLAQETQYF TGTGCCAGCAGTTTCGTTGACCACTTAGCCCAAGAGACCCAGTACTTC
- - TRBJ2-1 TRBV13 CASSSVRGSGQFF TGTGCCAGCAGCTCCGTTCGGGGATCCGGGCAGTTCTTC
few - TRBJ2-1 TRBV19 CASRIYGGHSYNEQFF TGTGCCAGTAGGATATACGGGGGGCACTCCTACAATGAGCAGTTCTTC
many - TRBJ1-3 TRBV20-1 CSASQGLKGNTIYF TGCAGTGCTTCACAGGGACTGAAAGGAAACACCATATATTTT
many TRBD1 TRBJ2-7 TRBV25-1 CASKGQGDYEQYF TGTGCCAGCAAGGGACAGGGAGATTACGAGCAGTACTTC
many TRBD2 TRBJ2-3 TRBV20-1 CSARVRLAVGVDTQYF TGCAGTGCTAGGGTCCGGCTAGCGGTGGGGGTGGATACGCAGTATTTT
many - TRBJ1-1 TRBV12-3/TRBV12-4 CASRTGHLNTEAFF TGTGCCAGCAGAACGGGACACTTGAACACTGAAGCTTTCTTT
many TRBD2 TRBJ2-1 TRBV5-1 CASSLVLSGSPSEQFF TGCGCCAGCAGCTTGGTCTTGAGCGGGAGTCCGAGTGAGCAGTTCTTC
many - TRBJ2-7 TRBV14 CASSQDLAGPREQYF TGTGCCAGCAGCCAAGACCTGGCGGGACCGAGGGAGCAGTACTTC
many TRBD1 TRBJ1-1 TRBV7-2 CASSTRTGGVSATEAFF TGTGCCAGCAGCACGCGGACAGGGGGCGTTTCGGCCACTGAAGCTTTCTTT
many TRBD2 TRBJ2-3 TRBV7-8 CASSLARYTGGDTDTQYF TGTGCCAGCAGCTTGGCCCGATATACCGGGGGGGACACAGATACGCAGTATTTT
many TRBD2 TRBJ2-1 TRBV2 CASSETSGGNEQFF TGTGCCAGCAGTGAAACTAGCGGGGGAAATGAGCAGTTCTTC